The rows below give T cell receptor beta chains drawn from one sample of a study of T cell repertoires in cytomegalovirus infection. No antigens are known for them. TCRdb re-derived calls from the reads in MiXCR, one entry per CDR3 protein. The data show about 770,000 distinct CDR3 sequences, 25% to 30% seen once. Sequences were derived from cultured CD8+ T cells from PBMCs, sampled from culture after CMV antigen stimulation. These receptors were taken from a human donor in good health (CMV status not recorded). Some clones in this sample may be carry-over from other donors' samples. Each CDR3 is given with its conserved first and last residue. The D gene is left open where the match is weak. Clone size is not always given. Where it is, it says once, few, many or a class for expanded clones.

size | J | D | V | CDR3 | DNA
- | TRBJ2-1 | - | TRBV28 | CASSDRDTSTYNEQFF | TGTGCCAGCAGCGACCGGGACACTTCCACCTACAATGAGCAGTTCTTC
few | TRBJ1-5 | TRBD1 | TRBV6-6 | CASSYTPGQGAYSNQPQHF | TGTGCCAGCAGTTACACCCCGGGACAGGGGGCGTATAGCAATCAGCCCCAGCATTTT
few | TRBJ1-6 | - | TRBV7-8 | CASSLGGARYNSPLHF | TGTGCCAGCAGCTTAGGAGGGGCCCGCTATAATTCACCCCTCCACTTT
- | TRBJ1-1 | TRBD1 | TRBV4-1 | CASSQGQGARTEAFF | TGCGCCAGCAGCCAAGGACAGGGAGCTCGGACTGAAGCTTTCTTT
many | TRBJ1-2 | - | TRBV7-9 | CASSLEPGDYGYTF | TGTGCCAGCAGCTTAGAACCCGGGGACTATGGCTACACCTTC
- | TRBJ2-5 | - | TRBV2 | CASSEWISQETQYF | TGTGCCAGCAGTGAATGGATAAGTCAGGAGACCCAGTACTTC
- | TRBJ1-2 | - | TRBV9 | CASSALLGRDGYTF | TGTGCCAGCAGCGCACTCCTGGGCAGGGATGGCTACACCTTC
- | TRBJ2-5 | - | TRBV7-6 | CASSLEKGSQETQYF | TGTGCTAGCAGCTTAGAAAAGGGAAGCCAAGAGACCCAGTACTTC
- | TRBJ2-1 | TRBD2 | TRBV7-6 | CASRLDEGLAGGPGYNEQFF | TGTGCTAGCAGACTGGATGAGGGACTAGCGGGGGGGCCCGGGTACAATGAGCAGTTCTTC
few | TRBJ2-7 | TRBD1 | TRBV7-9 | CASSSQGDPAYEQYF | TGTGCCAGCAGCTCTCAGGGGGATCCTGCCTACGAGCAGTACTTC
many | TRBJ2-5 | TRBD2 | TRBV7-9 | CASSTGTSGFQETQYF | TGTGCCAGCTCCACCGGGACTAGCGGGTTCCAAGAGACCCAGTACTTC
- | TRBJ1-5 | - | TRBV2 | CASSVLGSVQPQHF | TGTGCCAGCAGTGTGCTGGGGTCGGTTCAGCCCCAGCATTTT
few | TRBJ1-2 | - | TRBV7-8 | CASSGGGTNYGYTF | TGTGCCAGCAGCGGCGGGGGTACTAACTATGGCTACACCTTC
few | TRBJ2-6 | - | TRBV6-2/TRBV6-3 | CASSYDPGRSGANVLTF | TGTGCCAGCAGTTACGATCCAGGGAGGTCTGGGGCCAACGTCCTGACTTTC
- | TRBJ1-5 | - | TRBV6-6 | CASMLAGEGSNQPQHF | TGTGCCAGCATGCTCGCAGGGGAAGGGAGCAATCAGCCCCAGCATTTT
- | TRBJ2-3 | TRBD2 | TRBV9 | CASSVLVGGADTQYF | TGTGCCAGCAGCGTACTAGTCGGGGGGGCCGATACGCAGTATTTT
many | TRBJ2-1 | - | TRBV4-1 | CASSQGENEQFF | TGCGCCAGCAGCCAAGGAGAGAATGAGCAGTTCTTC
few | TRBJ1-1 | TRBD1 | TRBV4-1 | CASSLGTGQAEAFF | TGCGCCAGCAGCCTTGGGACAGGACAGGCGGAGGCTTTCTTT
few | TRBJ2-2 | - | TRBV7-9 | CASSGSRNTGELFF | TGTGCCAGCAGCGGGTCCAGGAACACCGGGGAGCTGTTTTTT
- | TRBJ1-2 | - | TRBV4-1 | CASSQDETDYGYTF | TGCGCCAGCAGCCAAGACGAGACAGACTATGGCTACACCTTC
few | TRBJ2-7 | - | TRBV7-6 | CASSLGEDFYEQYF | TGTGCCAGCAGCTTAGGGGAAGACTTCTACGAGCAGTACTTC
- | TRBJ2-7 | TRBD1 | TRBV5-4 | CASSYGTGDTYEQYF | TGTGCCAGCAGCTACGGGACAGGGGACACCTACGAGCAGTACTTC
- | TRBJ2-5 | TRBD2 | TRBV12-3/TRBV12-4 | CASSWSGGATFEETQYF | TGTGCCAGCAGTTGGAGCGGGGGGGCAACCTTTGAAGAGACCCAGTACTTC
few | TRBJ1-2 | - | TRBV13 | CASSLGGTENRGYTF | TGTGCCAGCAGCTTGGGCGGAACGGAGAATCGTGGCTACACCTTC
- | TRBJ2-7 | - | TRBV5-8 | CASSLSGHPTYEQYF | TGTGCCAGCAGCTTGTCAGGGCACCCAACCTACGAGCAGTACTTC
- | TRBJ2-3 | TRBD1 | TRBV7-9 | CASSPPQGNTDTQYF | TGTGCCAGCAGCCCACCACAGGGGAACACAGATACGCAGTATTTT
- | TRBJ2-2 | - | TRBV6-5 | CASTVGGGAGELFF | TGTGCCAGCACCGTAGGTGGGGGTGCCGGGGAGCTGTTTTTT
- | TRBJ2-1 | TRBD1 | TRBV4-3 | CASSQETGGDEQFF | TGCGCCAGCAGCCAAGAGACAGGGGGAGATGAGCAGTTCTTC
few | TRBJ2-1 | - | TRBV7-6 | CASSLKGAEQFF | TGTGCCAGCAGCTTAAAAGGGGCAGAGCAGTTCTTC
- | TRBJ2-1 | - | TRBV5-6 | CASSLGGRAVEQFF | TGTGCCAGCAGCTTGGGGGGCAGGGCGGTTGAGCAGTTCTTC
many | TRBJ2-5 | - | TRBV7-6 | CASSLEVSRGETQYF | TGTGCCAGCAGCTTAGAAGTGTCCAGGGGTGAGACCCAGTACTTC
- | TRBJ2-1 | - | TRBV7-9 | CASSTEIHEQFF | TGTGCCAGCAGCACCGAGATACATGAGCAGTTCTTC
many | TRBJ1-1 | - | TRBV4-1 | CASSQDPPPVRGRDTEAFF | TGCGCCAGCAGCCAAGATCCACCGCCCGTTCGGGGGAGGGACACTGAAGCTTTCTTT
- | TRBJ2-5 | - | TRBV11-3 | CASSSYSGETQYF | TGTGCCAGCAGCTCCTACTCCGGTGAGACCCAGTACTTC
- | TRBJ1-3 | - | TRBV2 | CARSTGSSGNTIYF | TGTGCCAGGTCGACAGGAAGCTCTGGAAACACCATATATTTT
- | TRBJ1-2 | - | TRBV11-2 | CASSLSQGTGYGYTF | TGTGCCAGCAGCTTGAGTCAGGGAACGGGCTATGGCTACACCTTC
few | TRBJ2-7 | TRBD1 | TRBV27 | CASSLGQVRYEQYF | TGTGCCAGCAGCTTAGGACAGGTGAGGTACGAGCAGTACTTC